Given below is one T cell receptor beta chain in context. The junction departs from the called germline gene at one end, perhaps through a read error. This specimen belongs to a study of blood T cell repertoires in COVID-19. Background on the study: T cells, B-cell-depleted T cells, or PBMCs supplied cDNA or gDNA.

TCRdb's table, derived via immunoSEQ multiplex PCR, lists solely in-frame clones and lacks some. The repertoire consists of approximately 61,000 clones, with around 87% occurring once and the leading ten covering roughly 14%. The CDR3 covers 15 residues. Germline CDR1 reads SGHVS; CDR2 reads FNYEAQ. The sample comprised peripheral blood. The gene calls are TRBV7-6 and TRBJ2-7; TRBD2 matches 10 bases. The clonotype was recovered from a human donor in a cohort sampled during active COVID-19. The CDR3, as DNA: TGTGCCAGCAGCTCCGGAGGACTAGCGGCCTACGAGCAGTGCTTC. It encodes CASSSGGLAAYEQCF.